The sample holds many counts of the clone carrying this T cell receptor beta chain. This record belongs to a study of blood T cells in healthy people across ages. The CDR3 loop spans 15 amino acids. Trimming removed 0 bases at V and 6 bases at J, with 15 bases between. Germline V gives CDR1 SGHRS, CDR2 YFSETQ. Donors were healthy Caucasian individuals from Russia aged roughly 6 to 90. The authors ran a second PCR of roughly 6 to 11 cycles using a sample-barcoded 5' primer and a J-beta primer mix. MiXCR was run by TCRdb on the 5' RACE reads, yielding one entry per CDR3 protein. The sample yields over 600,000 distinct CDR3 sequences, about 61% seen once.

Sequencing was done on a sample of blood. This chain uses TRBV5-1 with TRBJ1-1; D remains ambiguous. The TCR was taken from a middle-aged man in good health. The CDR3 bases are TGCGCCAGCAGCTTGGTAGAGATCGCCGCGTCTGAAGCTTTCTTT. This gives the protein CASSLVEIAASEAFF.